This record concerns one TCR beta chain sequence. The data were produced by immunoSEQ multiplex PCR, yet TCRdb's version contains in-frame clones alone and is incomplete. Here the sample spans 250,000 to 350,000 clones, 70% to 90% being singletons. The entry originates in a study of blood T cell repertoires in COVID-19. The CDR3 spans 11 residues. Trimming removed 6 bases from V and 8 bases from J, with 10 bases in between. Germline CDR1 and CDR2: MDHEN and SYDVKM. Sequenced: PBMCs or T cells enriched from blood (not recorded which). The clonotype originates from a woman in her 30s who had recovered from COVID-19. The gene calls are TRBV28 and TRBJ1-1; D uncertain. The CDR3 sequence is CASSLSWEAFF. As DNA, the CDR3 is TGTGCCAGCAGCCTGAGTTGGGAAGCTTTCTTT.